Listed below are T cell receptor beta chains from one sample, sequenced in a study of control samples from healthy donors and cancer patients. Using immunoSEQ multiplex PCR, the repertoire was profiled, and TCRdb retains in-frame clones only, with some absent. The repertoire holds 150,000 or so clones, with around 96% as singletons. Sequencing was performed on blood. These receptor sequences come from a woman aged 35 to 49 in good health. Each CDR3 is given with its conserved first and last residue. The D gene is left open where the match is weak. Only some rows state a clone size, as once, few, many or a class for expanded clones.

j_call d_call v_call clone_size cdr3_aa cdr3_nt
TRBJ1-5 TRBD1 TRBV18 . CASSLQGTNQPQHF TGTGCCAGCTCCCTACAGGGGACGAATCAGCCCCAGCATTTT
TRBJ1-1 . TRBV12-3/TRBV12-4 . CASSRAGLYAFF TGTGCCAGCAGTCGGGCAGGGTTGTATGCTTTCTTT
TRBJ2-7 . TRBV7-8 . CASSSSGTAAWYF TGTGCCAGCAGCAGCTCCGGGACCGCGGCTTGGTACTTC
TRBJ2-2 . TRBV12-5 . CASSQGGTGELFF TGTGCTAGTAGCCAGGGAGGCACCGGGGAGCTGTTTTTT
TRBJ2-2 . TRBV5-8 . CASSPRRTAANTGELFF TGTGCCAGCAGCCCTCGGAGGACGGCGGCGAACACCGGGGAGCTGTTTTTT
TRBJ1-1 . TRBV18 . CASSPIRDSEAFF TGTGCCAGCTCCCCTATTAGGGACTCTGAAGCTTTCTTT
TRBJ1-2 . TRBV21-1 . CASSTRGYTF TGTGCCAGCAGCACAAGGGGCTACACCTTC
TRBJ1-2 TRBD1 TRBV19 . CASSPQQGRGLSGYTF TGTGCCAGTAGTCCCCAACAGGGGCGGGGGCTCTCTGGCTACACCTTC
TRBJ1-4 TRBD1 TRBV10-3 . CAIGQGGRNEKLFF TGTGCCATCGGACAGGGGGGTAGAAATGAAAAACTGTTTTTT
TRBJ2-7 . TRBV7-9 . CASSRQASLGEQYF TGTGCCAGCAGCCGACAGGCCTCACTGGGGGAGCAGTACTTC
TRBJ1-4 . TRBV19 few CASMETEKNEKLFF TGTGCCAGTATGGAGACAGAAAAAAATGAAAAACTGTTTTTT
TRBJ2-1 TRBD2 TRBV11-3 . CASSLVSGSDEQFF TGTGCCAGCAGCTTAGTTAGCGGGAGCGATGAGCAGTTCTTC
TRBJ2-5 . TRBV10-3 . CAISEGVRTSGKETQYF TGTGCCATCAGTGAGGGCGTCAGAACCTCGGGGAAAGAGACCCAGTACTTC